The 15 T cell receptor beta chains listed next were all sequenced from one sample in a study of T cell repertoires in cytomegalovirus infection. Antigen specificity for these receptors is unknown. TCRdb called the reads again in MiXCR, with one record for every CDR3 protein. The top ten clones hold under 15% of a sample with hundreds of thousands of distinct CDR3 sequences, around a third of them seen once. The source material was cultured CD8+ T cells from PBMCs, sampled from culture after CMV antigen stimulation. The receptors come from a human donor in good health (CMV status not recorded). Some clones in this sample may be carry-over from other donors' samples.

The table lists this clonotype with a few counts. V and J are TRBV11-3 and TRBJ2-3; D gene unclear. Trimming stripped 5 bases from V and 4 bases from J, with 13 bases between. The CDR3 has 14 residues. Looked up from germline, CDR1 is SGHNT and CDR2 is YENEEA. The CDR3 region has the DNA TGTGCCAGCAGCCTACGGCCCTGGGCAGATACGCAGTATTTT. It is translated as CASSLRPWADTQYF.

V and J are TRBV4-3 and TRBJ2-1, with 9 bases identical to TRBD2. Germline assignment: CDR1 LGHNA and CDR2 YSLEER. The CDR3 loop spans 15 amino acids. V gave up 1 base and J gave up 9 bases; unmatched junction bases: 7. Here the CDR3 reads CASSQVYAGGREQFF. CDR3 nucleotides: TGCGCCAGCAGCCAAGTGTACGCGGGGGGGCGTGAGCAGTTCTTC.

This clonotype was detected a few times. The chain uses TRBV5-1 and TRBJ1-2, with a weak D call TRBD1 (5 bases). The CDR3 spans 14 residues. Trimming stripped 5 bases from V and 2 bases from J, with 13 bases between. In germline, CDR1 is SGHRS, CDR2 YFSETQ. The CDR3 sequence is CASRGRGGNYGYTF. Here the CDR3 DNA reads TGCGCCAGCAGAGGACGCGGGGGAAACTATGGCTACACCTTC.

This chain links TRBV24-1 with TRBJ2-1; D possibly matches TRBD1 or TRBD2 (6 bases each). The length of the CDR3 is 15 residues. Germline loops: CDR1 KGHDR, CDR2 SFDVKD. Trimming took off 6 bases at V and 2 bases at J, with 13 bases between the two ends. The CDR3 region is CATSRRDTTYNEQFF. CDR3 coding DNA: TGTGCCACCAGTAGGCGGGACACGACCTACAATGAGCAGTTCTTC.

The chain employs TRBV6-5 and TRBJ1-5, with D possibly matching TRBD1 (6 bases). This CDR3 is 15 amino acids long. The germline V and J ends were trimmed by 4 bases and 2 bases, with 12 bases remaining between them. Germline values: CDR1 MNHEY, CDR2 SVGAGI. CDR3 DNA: TGTGCCAGCAGTTTTTCAGGGGAGGGCAATCAGCCCCAGCATTTT. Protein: CASSFSGEGNQPQHF.

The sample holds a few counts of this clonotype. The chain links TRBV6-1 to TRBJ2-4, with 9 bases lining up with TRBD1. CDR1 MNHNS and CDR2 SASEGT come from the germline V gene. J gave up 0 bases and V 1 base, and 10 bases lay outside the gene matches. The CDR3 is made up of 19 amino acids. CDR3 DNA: TGTGCCAGCAGTGAAGACGCGGGGACAGGGTTTATAGCCAAAAACATTCAGTACTTC. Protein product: CASSEDAGTGFIAKNIQYF.

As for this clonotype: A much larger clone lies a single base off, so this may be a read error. CDR3 in amino acids: CASSSTQIRRTDTQYF. CDR3 DNA: TGTGCCAGCAGCTCGACACAGATCCGGAGGACAGATACGCAGTATTTT. The chain employs TRBV7-2 and TRBJ2-3; a weak D match, TRBD2 (5 bases). This CDR3 region has 16 residues. Trimming took 4 bases from V and 3 from J, leaving 17 bases between them. Germline V gene data show CDR1 as SGHTA and CDR2 as FQGNSA.

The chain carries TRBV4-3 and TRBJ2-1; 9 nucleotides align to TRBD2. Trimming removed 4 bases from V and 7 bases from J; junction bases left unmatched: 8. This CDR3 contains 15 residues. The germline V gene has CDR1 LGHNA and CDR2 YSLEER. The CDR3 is CASSPRPRGGNEQFF. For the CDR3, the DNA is TGCGCCAGCAGCCCCCGACCGCGGGGGGGGAATGAGCAGTTCTTC.

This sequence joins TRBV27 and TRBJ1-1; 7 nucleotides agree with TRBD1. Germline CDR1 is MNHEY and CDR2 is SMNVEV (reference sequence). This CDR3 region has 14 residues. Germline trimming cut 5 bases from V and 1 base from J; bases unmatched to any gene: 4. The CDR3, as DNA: TGTGCCAGCAGTGACAGGGACTCGAACACTGAAGCTTTCTTT. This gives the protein CASSDRDSNTEAFF.

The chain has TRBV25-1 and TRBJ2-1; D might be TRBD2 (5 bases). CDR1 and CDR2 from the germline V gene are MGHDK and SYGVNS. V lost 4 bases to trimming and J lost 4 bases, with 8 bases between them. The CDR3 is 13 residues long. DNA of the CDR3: TGTGCCAGCAGTGTCGGGGAGTACAATGAGCAGTTCTTC. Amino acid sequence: CASSVGEYNEQFF.

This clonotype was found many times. The CDR3 DNA is TGTGCCAGCAGCTCTGACAGGGCGAGGGAGCAGTTCTTC. Translated: CASSSDRAREQFF. J is TRBJ2-1 and V is TRBV7-2, with TRBD1 matching over 7 bases. Germline values: CDR1 SGHTA, CDR2 FQGNSA. J was trimmed by 10 bases and V by 4 bases; bases with no gene match: 7. The CDR3 length is 13 residues.

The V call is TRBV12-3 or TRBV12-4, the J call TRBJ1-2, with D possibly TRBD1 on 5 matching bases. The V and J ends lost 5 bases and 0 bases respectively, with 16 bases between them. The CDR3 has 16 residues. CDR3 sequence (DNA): TGTGCCAGCAGTATCTGGAGACAGTCAGCTAACTATGGCTACACCTTC. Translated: CASSIWRQSANYGYTF.

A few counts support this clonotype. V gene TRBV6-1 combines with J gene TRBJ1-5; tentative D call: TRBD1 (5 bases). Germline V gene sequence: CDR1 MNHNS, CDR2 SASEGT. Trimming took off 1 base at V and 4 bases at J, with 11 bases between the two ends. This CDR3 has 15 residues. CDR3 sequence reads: CASSEDGRVNQPQHF. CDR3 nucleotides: TGTGCCAGCAGTGAAGATGGCAGGGTAAATCAGCCCCAGCATTTT.

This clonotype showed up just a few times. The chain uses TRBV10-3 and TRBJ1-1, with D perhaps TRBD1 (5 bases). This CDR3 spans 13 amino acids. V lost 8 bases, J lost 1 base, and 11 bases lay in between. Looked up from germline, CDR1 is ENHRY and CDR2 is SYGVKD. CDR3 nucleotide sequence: TGTGCCATCCAGGAGGACAAGAACACTGAAGCTTTCTTT. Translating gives CAIQEDKNTEAFF.

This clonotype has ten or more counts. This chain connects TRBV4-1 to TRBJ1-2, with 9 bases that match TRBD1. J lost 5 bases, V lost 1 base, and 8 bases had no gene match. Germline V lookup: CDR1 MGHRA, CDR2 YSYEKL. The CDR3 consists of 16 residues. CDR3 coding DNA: TGCGCCAGCAGCCAAGCGCTCCCGGGACAGGGTTATGGCTACACCTTC. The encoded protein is CASSQALPGQGYGYTF.